The rows below give T cell receptor beta chains drawn from one sample of a study of blood T cell repertoires in COVID-19. Profiled with immunoSEQ multiplex PCR; TCRdb holds only in-frame clones, not every one. Seen here are some 96,000 clones, roughly 83% observed once, and the top ten hold over 10%. Material for sequencing was peripheral blood. The receptor source for this set is a human donor in a cohort sampled during active COVID-19. CDR3s include the opening cysteine and the closing phenylalanine or tryptophan. D genes are given only for firm matches. Clone size is shown for a subset of rows, as once, few, many or a class of expanded clone.

- TRBD1 TRBJ2-1 TRBV5-1 TGCGCCAGCAGCCCCGGACAGGGTGGGGGCAATGAGCAGTTCTTC CASSPGQGGGNEQFF
- TRBD2 TRBJ2-7 TRBV12-3/TRBV12-4 TGTGCCAGCAGACTAGCGGCCTCCTACGAGCAGTACTTC CASRLAASYEQYF
- TRBD1 TRBJ2-1 TRBV10-3 TGTGCCATCAGTGAGTCAAAAGGACAGGGGTCGACTCAGTTCTTC CAISESKGQGSTQFF
few - TRBJ1-1 TRBV4-1 TGCGCCAGCAGCCAAGGAGCCCAACGCGGGCACACTGAAGCTTTCTTT CASSQGAQRGHTEAFF
- - TRBJ1-6 TRBV6-5 TGTGCCAGCAGTTACCAGGTTTCCTATTCACCCCTCCACTTT CASSYQVSYSPLHF
- - TRBJ1-3 TRBV4-2 TGTGCCAGCAGCCAAGATCTCCAGGTCGGGATGGAAAGCACCATATATTTT CASSQDLQVGMESTIYF
- - TRBJ2-7 TRBV5-5 TGTGCCAGCAGCGCGACATTGAGCTCCTACGAGCAGTACTTC CASSATLSSYEQYF
- - TRBJ2-2 TRBV28 TGTGCCAGCAGTTCCTGGACAGGGGGCACTAGCGGGGCGAACACCGGGGAGCTGTTTTTT CASSSWTGGTSGANTGELFF
- - TRBJ2-3 TRBV5-1 TGCGCCAGCAGGATTGCAGGGACTAGCACAGATACGCAGTATTTT CASRIAGTSTDTQYF
once TRBD1 TRBJ1-4 TRBV9 TGTGCCAGCAGCGGCACCGGGACAGGGGATGAAAAACTGTTTTTT CASSGTGTGDEKLFF
- - TRBJ1-1 TRBV7-8 TGTGCCAGCAGCTTAGAACTAGGGTACACTGAAGCTTTCTTT CASSLELGYTEAFF
- TRBD1 TRBJ1-1 TRBV4-2 TGTGCCAGCAGCCGGAGGAGAGGGCAGGGGGGGAACACTGAAGCTTTCTTT CASSRRRGQGGNTEAFF
- - TRBJ2-3 TRBV4-1 TGCGCCAGCAGCCAAGATCCCGACAGGTACACAGATACGCAGTATTTT CASSQDPDRYTDTQYF
- TRBD1 TRBJ1-1 TRBV3-1/TRBV3-2 TGTGCCAGCAGCCAGAGACAGGGAAACACTGAAGCTTTCTTT CASSQRQGNTEAFF
- - TRBJ2-1 TRBV28 TGTGCCAGCAGCGGAGCGTCCCCCACCTTTCTTGAGCAGTTCTTC CASSGASPTFLEQFF
- TRBD1 TRBJ1-6 TRBV7-2 TGTGCCAGCAGCTTAGACAGGGGAAAGGGTTCACCCCTCCACTTT CASSLDRGKGSPLHF
once - TRBJ1-1 TRBV9 TGTGCCAGCAGCCCTCGCCTCAGACCTAGCACTGAAGCTTTCTTT CASSPRLRPSTEAFF
once - TRBJ1-1 TRBV19 TGTGCCAGTAGTATGAGTAGGAACACTGAAGCTTTCTTT CASSMSRNTEAFF
- TRBD2 TRBJ2-5 TRBV15 TGTGCCACCAGCCCACGGACTAGCGGGACGTCCCAGTACTTC CATSPRTSGTSQYF
once - TRBJ2-1 TRBV5-1 TGCGCCAGCAGCTTGATCGGGTCAGCGAGTAATGAGCAGTTCTTC CASSLIGSASNEQFF
once TRBD1 TRBJ2-3 TRBV5-4 TGTGCCAGCAGCCTGGACAGGGGGCCTGCAGATACGCAGTATTTT CASSLDRGPADTQYF
- - TRBJ2-7 TRBV6-5 TGTGCCAGCATAACGGGCTACGAGCAGTACTTC CASITGYEQYF
- - TRBJ2-5 TRBV20-1 TGCAGTGCTAGTGCGAACACAGGGACCCAAGAGACCCAGTACTTC CSASANTGTQETQYF
- - TRBJ1-2 TRBV2 TGTGCCAGCAGTACAGGTTCTAGGGACTATGGCTACACCTTC CASSTGSRDYGYTF
- - TRBJ2-1 TRBV5-8 TGTGCCAGCAGCTTGTTTGGCGAGCAGTTCTTC CASSLFGEQFF
- - TRBJ2-7 TRBV19 TGTGCCAGTAGTATAGAGGCATCCACCTACGAGCAGTACTTC CASSIEASTYEQYF
- TRBD2 TRBJ2-2 TRBV7-2 TGTGCCAGCAGCTCCTCTAGCGGGACGAACACCGGGGAGCTGTTTTTT CASSSSSGTNTGELFF
- TRBD1 TRBJ1-5 TRBV18 TGTGCCAGCTCCGGACAGGGGGACAATCAGCCCCAGCATTTT CASSGQGDNQPQHF
- - TRBJ1-5 TRBV9 TGTGCCAGCAGCGTAGTCCTAACCTGGGCGAATAAAGGCAATCAGCCCCAGCATTTT CASSVVLTWANKGNQPQHF
many - TRBJ2-7 TRBV4-2 TGTGCCAGCAGCCAAGAGAGAGGAGGCAGGCTGATGATAGGCTCCGAGCAGTACTTC CASSQERGGRLMIGSEQYF
- TRBD1 TRBJ2-3 TRBV24-1 TGTGCCACCAGCGAAGGTCAGGGGGCGAGAGATACGCAGTATTTT CATSEGQGARDTQYF
- TRBD1 TRBJ1-2 TRBV3-1/TRBV3-2 TGTGCCAGCAGCCAAGATCCAGGGGGCGAGGATGGCTACACCTTC CASSQDPGGEDGYTF
- - TRBJ1-4 TRBV4-1 TGCGCCAGCAGCCTTGACAGGATCCGGGCCGAACTGTTTTTT CASSLDRIRAELFF
- - TRBJ2-1 TRBV2 TGTGCCAGCACGCGATCTTCCTACAATGAGCAGTTCTTC CASTRSSYNEQFF
- - TRBJ2-2 TRBV2 TGTGCCAGCAGACAGGGGGGGGCCGGGGAGCTGTTTTTT CASRQGGAGELFF
few TRBD1 TRBJ1-6 TRBV28 TGTGCCAGCAGTTTAGACAGGGGGCTTAATTCACCCCTCCACTTT CASSLDRGLNSPLHF